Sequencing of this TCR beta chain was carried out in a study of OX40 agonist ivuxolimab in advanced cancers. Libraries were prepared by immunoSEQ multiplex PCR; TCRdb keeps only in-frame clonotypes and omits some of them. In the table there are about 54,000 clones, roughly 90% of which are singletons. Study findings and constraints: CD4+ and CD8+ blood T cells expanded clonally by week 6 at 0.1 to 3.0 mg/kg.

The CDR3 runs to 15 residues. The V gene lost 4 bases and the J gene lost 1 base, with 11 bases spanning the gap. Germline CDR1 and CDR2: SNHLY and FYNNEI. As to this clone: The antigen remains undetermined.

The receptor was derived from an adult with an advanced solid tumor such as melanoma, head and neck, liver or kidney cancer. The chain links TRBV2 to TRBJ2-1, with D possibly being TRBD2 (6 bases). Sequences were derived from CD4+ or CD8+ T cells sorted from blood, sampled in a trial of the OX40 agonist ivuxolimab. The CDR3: CASSGRGGSYNEQFF. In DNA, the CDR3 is TGTGCCAGCAGTGGGCGGGGTGGTTCCTACAATGAGCAGTTCTTC.